Below are 19 T cell receptor beta chains sequenced from a single sample in a study of blood T cell repertoires in COVID-19. TCRdb's table, derived via immunoSEQ multiplex PCR, lists solely in-frame clones and lacks some. The sample records about 100,000 clones, 70% to 90% being singletons. Sequenced: peripheral blood. The receptors shown here come from a human donor in a cohort sampled during active COVID-19.

A single count supports this clone. The CDR3 spells CASSLVVTSSNEQFF. CDR3 bases: TGCGCCAGCAGCTTGGTGGTTACTAGCTCCAATGAGCAGTTCTTC. The chain joins TRBV5-1 to TRBJ2-1; D perhaps matches TRBD2 (6 bases). V lost 0 bases and J lost 6, with 13 bases in between. This CDR3 region has 15 residues. Germline-derived CDR1 and CDR2 are SGHRS and YFSETQ.

The chain joins TRBV10-3 to TRBJ2-1, with 7 bases identical to TRBD1. The CDR3 length is 13 residues. Germline V gives CDR1 ENHRY, CDR2 SYGVKD. V dropped 6 bases and J dropped 8; count of bases not matched to a gene: 7. For the CDR3, the DNA is TGTGCCATCAGCCAGACAGGGAGCGATGAGCAGTTCTTC. Its protein is CAISQTGSDEQFF.

CDR3 protein: CASRSGVYNEQFF. In DNA, the CDR3 is TGTGCCAGCAGGAGCGGGGTCTACAATGAGCAGTTCTTC. The chain links TRBV6-5 to TRBJ2-1; 7 positions match TRBD2. Trimming at V came to 6 bases and at J to 3 bases, leaving 2 bases not matched to a gene. Germline CDR1 and CDR2: MNHEY and SVGAGI. The CDR3 has 13 amino acids.

This clone was seen only once. This rearrangement joins TRBV19 to TRBJ2-5; tentatively, D is TRBD2 (5 bases). This CDR3 is built from 14 residues. Germline values: CDR1 LNHDA, CDR2 SQIVND (reference sequence). Trimming stripped 5 bases from V and 4 bases from J, with 14 bases between. The CDR3 is CASSQVQLGETQYF. DNA for the CDR3: TGTGCCAGTAGTCAAGTCCAACTAGGAGAGACCCAGTACTTC.

This sequence joins TRBV2 and TRBJ2-5; no clear D. The germline V gene has CDR1 SNHLY and CDR2 FYNNEI. The CDR3 covers 13 residues. Trimming cost V 10 bases and J 2 bases, with 14 bases left between them. Here the CDR3 DNA reads TGTGCCACAAGCAAGGAGTGGCAAGAGACCCAGTACTTC. Translation gives CATSKEWQETQYF.

The V call is TRBV5-1, the J call TRBJ2-3; 8 bases are a match to TRBD2. Trimming removed 0 bases from V and 1 base from J; junction bases left unmatched: 1. Per germline, CDR1 SGHRS and CDR2 YFSETQ. The CDR3 is 15 amino acids. CDR3: CASSLALAGTDTQYF. The CDR3 DNA sequence: TGCGCCAGCAGCTTGGCACTAGCGGGCACAGATACGCAGTATTTT.

V gene TRBV3-1 (or the pseudogene TRBV3-2) combines with J gene TRBJ1-2; 9 bases match TRBD1. The CDR3 is 14 amino acids. With V trimmed by 4 bases and J by 2 bases, 2 bases remained unmatched. The germline V gene encodes CDR1 LGHDT and CDR2 YNNKEL (reference sequence). The CDR3 is CASSPGQGNYGYTF. Here the CDR3 DNA reads TGTGCCAGCAGCCCCGGACAGGGGAACTATGGCTACACCTTC.

The chain's CDR3 is CAISDTTGGRRNEQYF. The CDR3 DNA reads TGTGCCATCAGTGACACCACAGGAGGGCGCAGAAACGAGCAGTACTTC. The J gene is TRBJ2-7, the V gene TRBV10-3, with D maybe TRBD2 (6 bases). Germline V gene data show CDR1 as ENHRY and CDR2 as SYGVKD. The V end lost 3 bases, the J end lost 5 bases, and 20 bases lay between the germline ends. The CDR3 extends over 16 amino acids.

The chain carries TRBV7-2 and TRBJ2-1; 10 bases line up with TRBD2. Germline V lookup: CDR1 SGHTA, CDR2 FQGNSA. The CDR3 has 15 amino acids. The V and J ends lost 3 bases and 7 bases, in that order; junction bases with no gene match: 6. CDR3 nucleotides: TGTGCCAGCAGCTTGGGACTAGCGATTGGGAATGAGCAGTTCTTC. Encoded protein: CASSLGLAIGNEQFF. Looking up the rest from reference TRBV7-2 and TRBJ2-1 gives the full variable domain: GAGVSQSPSNKVTEKGKDVELRCDPISGHTALYWYRQSLGQGLEFLIYFQGNSAPDKSGLPSDRFSAERTGGSVSTLTIQRTQQEDSAVYLCASSLGLAIGNEQFFGPGTRLTVL.

V usage is TRBV7-2 and J usage is TRBJ2-7; 13 bases match TRBD2. V shed 6 bases, J shed 7 bases, and the junction held 9 bases outside the gene matches. Germline CDR1 SGHTA, CDR2 FQGNSA. The CDR3 extends over 15 amino acids. The CDR3 protein is CASSPRTSGRGEQYF. The CDR3 nucleotides are TGTGCCAGCAGTCCTCGGACTAGCGGGAGAGGTGAGCAGTACTTC.

This chain connects TRBV5-1 to TRBJ2-1; TRBD2 aligns across 8 bases. Germline lookup yields CDR1 SGHRS and CDR2 YFSETQ. Trimming took 1 base from V and 8 from J; bases not matched to a gene: 14. This CDR3 contains 17 residues. CDR3 residues: CASSLNYPGGPSDEQFF. Here the CDR3 DNA reads TGCGCCAGCAGCTTGAACTACCCGGGAGGGCCAAGTGATGAGCAGTTCTTC. The full variable domain, in which reference TRBV5-1 and TRBJ2-1 provide the parts outside the CDR3, is KAGVTQTPRYLIKTRGQQVTLSCSPISGHRSVSWYQQTPGQGLQFLFEYFSETQRNKGNFPGRFSGRQFSNSRSEMNVSTLELGDSALYLCASSLNYPGGPSDEQFFGPGTRLTVL.

The chain is built from TRBV7-2 and TRBJ1-4; D is undetermined. Looked up from germline, CDR1 is SGHTA and CDR2 is FQGNSA. Trimming took 1 base from V and 8 from J, leaving 14 bases between them. The CDR3 is made up of 15 amino acids. This chain's CDR3 is CASSLVGQVGEKLFF. CDR3 nucleotide sequence: TGTGCCAGCAGCTTAGTAGGCCAGGTTGGGGAAAAACTGTTTTTT.

The V and J genes are TRBV25-1 and TRBJ2-7, with TRBD1 identical over 10 bases. Trimming took 8 bases from V and 0 from J; bases not matched to a gene: 1. The germline V gene encodes CDR1 MGHDK and CDR2 SYGVNS. The CDR3 is 13 amino acids. Here the CDR3 DNA reads TGTGCCAGCGGGGACAGGGGCTCCTACGAGCAGTACTTC. It codes for CASGDRGSYEQYF.

This clone was seen a handful of times. The chain combines TRBV4-1 with TRBJ2-7; 8 bases agree with TRBD1. With V trimmed by 3 bases and J by 2 bases, 6 bases remained unmatched. The CDR3 runs to 15 residues. Per the germline V gene, CDR1 is MGHRA and CDR2 is YSYEKL. This CDR3 reads CASSQGQDRTYEQYF. Here the CDR3 DNA reads TGCGCCAGCAGCCAGGGACAGGATCGGACCTACGAGCAGTACTTC.

This chain joins TRBV7-2 and TRBJ1-1, with D possibly matching TRBD1 (6 bases). CDR3 length equals 16 residues. Trimming took 4 bases from V and 5 from J, leaving 20 bases between them. From germline, CDR1 is SGHTA and CDR2 FQGNSA. Here the CDR3 DNA reads TGTGCCAGCAGCTCAGGGGTATGGGTAGGGGGAACTGAAGCTTTCTTT. Protein sequence: CASSSGVWVGGTEAFF.

CDR3: CASSVGQVGYEQYF. CDR3 coding DNA: TGTGCCAGCAGTGTGGGACAGGTGGGCTACGAGCAGTACTTC. The chain uses TRBV28 and TRBJ2-7, with 8 bases identical to TRBD1. The germline V gene encodes CDR1 MDHEN and CDR2 SYDVKM. V lost 5 bases to trimming and J lost 3 bases; unmatched junction nucleotides: 6. CDR3 size: 14 residues.

Written as DNA, the CDR3 is TGTGCCAGCAGGAGCGGGGGGAACACCGGGGAGCTGTTTTTT. Translated: CASRSGGNTGELFF. The V and J genes are TRBV5-4 and TRBJ2-2, with 8 bases that match TRBD2. The CDR3 contains 14 residues. With 5 bases clipped from V and 1 base from J, the junction kept 1 base outside the gene matches. The germline CDR1 and CDR2 sequences are SGHNT and YYREEE (reference sequence).

This sequence joins TRBV29-1 and TRBJ2-5; possibly TRBD1 or TRBD2 for D (8 bases each). Trimming removed 7 bases at V and 4 bases at J, with 16 bases between. The CDR3 runs to 13 residues. The germline V gene has CDR1 SQVTM and CDR2 ANQGSEA. The CDR3 here is CSAGGGGSETQYF. CDR3 nucleotide sequence: TGCAGCGCAGGGGGCGGGGGGTCAGAGACCCAGTACTTC.

The genes are TRBV5-4 and TRBJ2-7; 8 bases line up with TRBD1. The CDR3 contains 15 residues. J was trimmed by 1 base and V by 3 bases; bases with no gene match: 6. Germline V CDR1 and CDR2: SGHNT, YYREEE (reference sequence). The DNA for the CDR3 is TGTGCCAGCAGCTCCCTGACAGGGGAATCCTACGAGCAGTACTTC. It encodes CASSSLTGESYEQYF.